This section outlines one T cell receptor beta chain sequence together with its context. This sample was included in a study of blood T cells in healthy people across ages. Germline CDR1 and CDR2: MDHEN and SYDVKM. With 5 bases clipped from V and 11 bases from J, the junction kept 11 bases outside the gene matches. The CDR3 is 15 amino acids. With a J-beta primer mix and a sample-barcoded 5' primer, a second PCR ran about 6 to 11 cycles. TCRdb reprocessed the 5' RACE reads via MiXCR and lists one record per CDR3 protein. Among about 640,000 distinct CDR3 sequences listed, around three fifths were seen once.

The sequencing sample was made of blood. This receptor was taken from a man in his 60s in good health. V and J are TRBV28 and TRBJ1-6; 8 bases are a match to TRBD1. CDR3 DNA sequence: TGTGCCAGCAGTCCCAGGGGGCGGTCGGGGGCACCCCTCCACTTT. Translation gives CASSPRGRSGAPLHF.